Reported below is one TCR beta chain. Its specificity is unknown. Trimming cost V 8 bases and J 0 bases, with 13 bases left between them. The CDR3 runs 14 residues. Germline CDR1 reads LNHDA; CDR2 reads SQIVND (reference sequence). This sample stems from a study of molecular identifiers for immune sequencing clone quantification. Turning to the study itself: Across replicate runs, RNA obtained from around 20,000 or 100,000 naive CD8 cells was divided into five, with four undergoing sequencing.

TCRdb re-called the PCR reads through MiXCR, storing one row per CDR3 protein. Altogether about half a million distinct CDR3 sequences are present, 20% to 25% being singletons, with the ten largest covering approximately 0.84%. Source material for naive CD8 libraries was roughly 20,000 to 1,100,000 sorted cells, with 10%, 30% or 50% RNA. Naive CD8 T cells, phenotype CD8+CD4-CCR7+CD45RA+, were sorted. Study observations and caveats: Under 1% of molecules in naive cells, but over 98% of effector molecules, belonged to clones above 20 RNA copies.

This clonotype was sampled from a human donor in good health. Some libraries in this study had Jurkat cell RNA spiked in. Material for sequencing was naive CD8+ T cells from blood, with Jurkat cell RNA spiked in. As to subset: FACS-sorted CD8+CD4-CCR7+CD45RA+ naive T cells. This chain uses TRBV19 with TRBJ2-5, with D uncertain. In nucleotides, the CDR3 is TGTGCCAGTGGCCCGGACGGTAACCAAGAGACCCAGTACTTC. Amino acid sequence: CASGPDGNQETQYF.